Many counts were recorded for the clone carrying this TCR beta chain. As yet, its antigen is unknown. The data stem from a study of glioma-infiltrating T cells. Findings of the study overall: Gliomas, especially low-grade, showed above-expected tissue-blood divergence; non-neoplastic patients showed below. Only very few CDR3 sequences appeared in both tissue and blood.

The V end was cut by 5 bases, the J end by 6 bases, with 23 bases between. This CDR3 has 17 amino acids. Germline CDR1 is LNHNV and CDR2 is YYDKDF (reference sequence). Amplification of TCR alpha and beta CDR3 regions from RNA used iRepertoire nested multiplex PCR. Tissue mRNA or PBMC total RNA, about 95-450 ng, went into one-step reverse transcription and amplification. TCRdb reprocessed the multiplex PCR reads via MiXCR and lists one record per CDR3 protein. The sample carries 100,000 to 150,000 distinct CDR3 sequences, approximately 25% recorded once. The sample consisted of glioma tissue, nonneoplastic brain tissue, or PBMCs (not recorded which). The chain couples TRBV15 to TRBJ2-1, with TRBD2 as a possible D gene (5 bases). The sequence was collected from a human donor with low-grade glioma or glioblastoma, undergoing nonglioma brain surgery, or in good health (not recorded which). CDR3 loop: CATSLRLFTRGGNEQFF. The CDR3, as DNA: TGTGCCACCAGCCTCCGACTGTTTACTAGAGGTGGCAATGAGCAGTTCTTC.